Listed here is a single TCR beta chain. The antigen is not known. The data stem from a study of T cells expressing NK-cell markers. Study results and caveats: It remained uncertain whether the expanded NKG2C+ T cell clones were specific for HCMV antigens.

For each CDR3 protein, TCRdb gives one entry from its re-call of the 5' RACE reads, without DNA. This table lists approximately 460,000 distinct CDR3 sequences. The TCR originated in a woman aged 18 to 75 in good health. Sequencing was carried out using blood T cells: a sorted CD56 or NKG2C T cell subset, CD4+ or CD8+ T cells, or bulk PBMC T cells (not recorded which).

The CDR3 here is CASRLSVNYGYTF. The V call is TRBV6-1, the J call TRBJ1-2. Germline-derived CDR1 and CDR2 are MNHNS and SASEGT. The CDR3 consists of 13 residues.